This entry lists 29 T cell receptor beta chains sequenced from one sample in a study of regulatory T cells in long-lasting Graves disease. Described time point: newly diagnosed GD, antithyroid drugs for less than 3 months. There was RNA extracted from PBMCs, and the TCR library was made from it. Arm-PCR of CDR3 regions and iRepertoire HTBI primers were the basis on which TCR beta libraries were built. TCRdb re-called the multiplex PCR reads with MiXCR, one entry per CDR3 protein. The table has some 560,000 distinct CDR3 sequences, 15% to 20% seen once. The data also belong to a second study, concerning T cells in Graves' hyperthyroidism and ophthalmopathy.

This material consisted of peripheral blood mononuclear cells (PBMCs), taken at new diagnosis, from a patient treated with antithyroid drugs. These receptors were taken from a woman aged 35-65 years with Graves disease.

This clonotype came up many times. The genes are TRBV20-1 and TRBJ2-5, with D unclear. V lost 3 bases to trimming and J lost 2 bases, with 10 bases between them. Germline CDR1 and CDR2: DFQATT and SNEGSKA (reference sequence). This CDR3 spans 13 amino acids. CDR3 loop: CSASGQIQETQYF. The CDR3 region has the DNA TGCAGTGCTAGTGGTCAGATTCAAGAGACCCAGTACTTC.

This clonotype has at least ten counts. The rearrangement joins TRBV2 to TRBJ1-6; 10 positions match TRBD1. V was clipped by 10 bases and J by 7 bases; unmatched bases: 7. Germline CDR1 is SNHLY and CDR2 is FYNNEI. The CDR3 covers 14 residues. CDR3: CATATGGENSPLHF. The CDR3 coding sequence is TGTGCCACCGCGACAGGGGGCGAAAATTCACCCCTCCACTTT.

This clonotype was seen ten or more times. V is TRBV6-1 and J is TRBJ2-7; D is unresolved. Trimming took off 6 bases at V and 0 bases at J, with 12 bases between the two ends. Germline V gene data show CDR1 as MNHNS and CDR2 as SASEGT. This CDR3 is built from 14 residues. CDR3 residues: CASSPQGPSYEQYF. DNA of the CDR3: TGTGCCAGCAGCCCCCAAGGTCCCTCCTACGAGCAGTACTTC.

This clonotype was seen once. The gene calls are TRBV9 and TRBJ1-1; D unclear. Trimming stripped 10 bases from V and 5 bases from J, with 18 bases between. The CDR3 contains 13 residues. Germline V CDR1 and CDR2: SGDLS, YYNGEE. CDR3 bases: TGTGCCGCGGGGAAGGGTGCCGCTACTGAAGCTTTCTTT. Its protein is CAAGKGAATEAFF.

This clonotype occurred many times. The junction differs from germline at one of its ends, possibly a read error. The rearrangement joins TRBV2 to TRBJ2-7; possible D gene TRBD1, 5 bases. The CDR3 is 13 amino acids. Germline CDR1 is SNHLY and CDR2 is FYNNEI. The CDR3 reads CASREGAAWEQYF. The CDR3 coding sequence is TGTGCCAGCAGGGAAGGGGCTGCCTGGGAGCAGTACTTC.

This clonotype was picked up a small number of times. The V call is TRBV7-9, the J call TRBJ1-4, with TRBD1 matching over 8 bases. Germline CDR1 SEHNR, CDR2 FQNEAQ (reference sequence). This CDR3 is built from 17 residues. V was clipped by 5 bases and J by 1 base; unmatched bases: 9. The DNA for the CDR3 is TGTGCCAGCAGCCCCTTACAGGGGGAAGGAACTAATGAAAAACTGTTTTTT. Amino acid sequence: CASSPLQGEGTNEKLFF.

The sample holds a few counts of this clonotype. The CDR3 region has the DNA TGCGCCAGCAGCCGACAGGGGACCGACACTGAAGCTTTCTTT. As protein: CASSRQGTDTEAFF. The rearrangement uses TRBV4-1 and TRBJ1-1; 8 nucleotides agree with TRBD1. With 4 bases clipped from V and 3 bases from J, the junction kept 4 bases outside the gene matches. Germline loops: CDR1 MGHRA, CDR2 YSYEKL. This CDR3 is 14 amino acids long.

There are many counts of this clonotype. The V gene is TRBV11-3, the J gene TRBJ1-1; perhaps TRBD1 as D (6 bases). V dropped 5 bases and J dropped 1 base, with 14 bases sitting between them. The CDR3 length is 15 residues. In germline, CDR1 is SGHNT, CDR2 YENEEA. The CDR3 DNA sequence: TGTGCCAGCAGCGAAGGGGGACGCCCGAACACTGAAGCTTTCTTT. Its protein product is CASSEGGRPNTEAFF. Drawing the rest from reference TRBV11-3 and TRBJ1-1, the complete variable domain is EAGVVQSPRYKIIEKKQPVAFWCNPISGHNTLYWYLQNLGQGPELLIRYENEEAVDDSQLPKDRFSAERLKGVDSTLKIQPAELGDSAVYLCASSEGGRPNTEAFFGQGTRLTVV.

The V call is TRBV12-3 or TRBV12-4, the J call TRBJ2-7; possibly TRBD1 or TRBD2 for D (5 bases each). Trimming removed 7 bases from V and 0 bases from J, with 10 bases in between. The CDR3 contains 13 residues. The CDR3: CASTWGTSYEQYF. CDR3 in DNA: TGTGCCAGCACTTGGGGGACCTCCTACGAGCAGTACTTC.

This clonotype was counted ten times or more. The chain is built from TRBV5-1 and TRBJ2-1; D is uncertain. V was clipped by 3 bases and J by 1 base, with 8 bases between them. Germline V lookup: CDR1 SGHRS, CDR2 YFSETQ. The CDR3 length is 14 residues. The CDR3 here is CASSSINSYNEQFF. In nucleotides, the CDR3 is TGCGCCAGCAGCTCCATTAATTCCTACAATGAGCAGTTCTTC. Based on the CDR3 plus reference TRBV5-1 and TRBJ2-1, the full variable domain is KAGVTQTPRYLIKTRGQQVTLSCSPISGHRSVSWYQQTPGQGLQFLFEYFSETQRNKGNFPGRFSGRQFSNSRSEMNVSTLELGDSALYLCASSSINSYNEQFFGPGTRLTVL.

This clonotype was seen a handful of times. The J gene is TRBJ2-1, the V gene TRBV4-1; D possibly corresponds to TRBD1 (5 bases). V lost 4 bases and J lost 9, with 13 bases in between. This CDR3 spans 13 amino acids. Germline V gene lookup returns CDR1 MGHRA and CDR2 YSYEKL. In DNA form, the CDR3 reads TGCGCCAGCAGCCTCAGCGATAGGGGTGAGCAGTTCTTC. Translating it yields CASSLSDRGEQFF.

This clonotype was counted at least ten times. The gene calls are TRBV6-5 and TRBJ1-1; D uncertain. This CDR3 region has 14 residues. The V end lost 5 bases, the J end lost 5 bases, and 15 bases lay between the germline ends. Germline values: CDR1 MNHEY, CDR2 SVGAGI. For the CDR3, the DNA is TGTGCCAGCAGTACTCGGGAAGGGAGGACTGAAGCTTTCTTT. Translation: CASSTREGRTEAFF.

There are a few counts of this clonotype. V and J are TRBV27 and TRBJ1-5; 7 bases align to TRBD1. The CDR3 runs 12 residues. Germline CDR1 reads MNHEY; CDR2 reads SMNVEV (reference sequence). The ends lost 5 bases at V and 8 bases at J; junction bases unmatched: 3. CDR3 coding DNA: TGTGCCAGCAGTAACAGGGGTAAGCCCCAGCATTTT. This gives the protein CASSNRGKPQHF.

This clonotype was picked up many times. The CDR3 sequence: CASSLGPQANYGYTF. The CDR3 bases are TGTGCCAGCAGTTTAGGGCCACAGGCCAACTATGGCTACACCTTC. The chain combines TRBV27 with TRBJ1-2, with TRBD1 as a possible D gene (5 bases). From germline, CDR1 is MNHEY and CDR2 SMNVEV (reference sequence). Trimming removed 2 bases at V and 2 bases at J, with 12 bases between. This CDR3 comprises 15 residues.

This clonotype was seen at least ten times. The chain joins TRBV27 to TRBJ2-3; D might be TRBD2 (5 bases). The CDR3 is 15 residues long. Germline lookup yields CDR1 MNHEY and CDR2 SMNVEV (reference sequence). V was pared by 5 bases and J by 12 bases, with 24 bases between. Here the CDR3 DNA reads TGTGCCAGCAGTCCGGGCCTAACGCCAGGAGGAGATCAGTATTTT. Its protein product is CASSPGLTPGGDQYF.

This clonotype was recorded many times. The CDR3 spells CASSFLGSSRDTQYF. For the CDR3, the DNA is TGTGCCAGCAGTTTTTTAGGCAGCTCCAGAGATACGCAGTATTTT. This chain links TRBV28 with TRBJ2-3; D is undetermined. The CDR3 totals 15 residues. The germline V gene has CDR1 MDHEN and CDR2 SYDVKM. Trimming removed 3 bases at V and 5 bases at J, with 15 bases between.

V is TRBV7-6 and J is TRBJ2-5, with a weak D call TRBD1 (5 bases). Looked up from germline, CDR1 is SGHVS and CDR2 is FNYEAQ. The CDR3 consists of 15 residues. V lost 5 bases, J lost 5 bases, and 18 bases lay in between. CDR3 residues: CASSPGSRETETQYF. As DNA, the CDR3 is TGTGCCAGCAGCCCAGGAAGCAGGGAAACGGAGACCCAGTACTTC. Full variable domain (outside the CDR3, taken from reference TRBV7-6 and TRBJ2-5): GAGVSQSPRYKVTKRGQDVALRCDPISGHVSLYWYRQALGQGPEFLTYFNYEAQQDKSGLPNDRFSAERPEGSISTLTIQRTEQRDSAMYRCASSPGSRETETQYFGPGTRLLVL.

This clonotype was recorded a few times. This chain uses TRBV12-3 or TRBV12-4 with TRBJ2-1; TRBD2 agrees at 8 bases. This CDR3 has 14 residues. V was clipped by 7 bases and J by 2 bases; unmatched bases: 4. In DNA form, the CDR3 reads TGTGCCAGCACACTCGGGGGGGCCTACAATGAGCAGTTCTTC. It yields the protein CASTLGGAYNEQFF.

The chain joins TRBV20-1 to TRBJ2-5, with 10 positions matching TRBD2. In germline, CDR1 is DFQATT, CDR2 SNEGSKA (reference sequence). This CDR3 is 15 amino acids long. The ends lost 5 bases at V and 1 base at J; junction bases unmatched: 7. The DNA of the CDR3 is TGCAGTGCTTCCCTAGCGGGGGCCCGCCAAGAGACCCAGTACTTC. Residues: CSASLAGARQETQYF.

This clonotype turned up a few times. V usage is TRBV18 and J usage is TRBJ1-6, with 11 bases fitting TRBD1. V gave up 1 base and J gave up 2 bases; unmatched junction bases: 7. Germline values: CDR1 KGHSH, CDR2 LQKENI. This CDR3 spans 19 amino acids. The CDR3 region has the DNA TGTGCCAGCTCACCACGGACAGGGGGCAAATTCGCCTATAATTCACCCCTCCACTTT. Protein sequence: CASSPRTGGKFAYNSPLHF.

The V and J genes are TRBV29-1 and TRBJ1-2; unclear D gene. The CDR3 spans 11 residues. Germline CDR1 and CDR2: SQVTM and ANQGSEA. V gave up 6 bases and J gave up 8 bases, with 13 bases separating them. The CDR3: CSVRQPRGYTF. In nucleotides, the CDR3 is TGCAGCGTCAGACAACCTAGGGGCTACACCTTC.

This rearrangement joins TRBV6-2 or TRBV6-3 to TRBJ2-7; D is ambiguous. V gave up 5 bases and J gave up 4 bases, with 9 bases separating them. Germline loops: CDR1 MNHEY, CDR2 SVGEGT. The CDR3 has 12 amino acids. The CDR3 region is CASSPTFYEQYF. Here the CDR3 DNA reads TGTGCCAGCAGTCCAACCTTTTACGAGCAGTACTTC.

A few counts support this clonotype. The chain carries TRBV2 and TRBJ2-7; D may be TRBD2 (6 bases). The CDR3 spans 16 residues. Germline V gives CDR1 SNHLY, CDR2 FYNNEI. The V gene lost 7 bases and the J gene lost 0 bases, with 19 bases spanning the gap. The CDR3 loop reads CASTPRTGVTSYEQYF. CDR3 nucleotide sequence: TGTGCCAGCACCCCCCGAACGGGGGTAACCTCCTACGAGCAGTACTTC.

This chain's CDR3 is CASSIGLPEAFF. CDR3 DNA sequence: TGTGCCAGTAGTATAGGTTTACCTGAAGCTTTCTTT. V usage is TRBV19 and J usage is TRBJ1-1, with D uncertain. CDR1 LNHDA and CDR2 SQIVND come from the germline V gene (reference sequence). CDR3 length equals 12 residues. The V and J ends lost 1 base and 6 bases respectively, with 6 bases between them.

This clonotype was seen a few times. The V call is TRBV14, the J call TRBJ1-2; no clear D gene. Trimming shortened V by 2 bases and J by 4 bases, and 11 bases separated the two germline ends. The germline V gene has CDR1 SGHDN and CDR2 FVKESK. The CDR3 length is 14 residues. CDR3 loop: CASSQTYGPYGYTF. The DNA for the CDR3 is TGTGCCAGCAGCCAAACATACGGCCCCTATGGCTACACCTTC.

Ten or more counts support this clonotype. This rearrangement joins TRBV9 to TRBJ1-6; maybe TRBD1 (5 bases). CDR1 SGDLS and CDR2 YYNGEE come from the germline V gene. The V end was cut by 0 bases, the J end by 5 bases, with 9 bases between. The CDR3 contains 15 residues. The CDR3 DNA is TGTGCCAGCAGCGTAGGGCAGGGCGATAATTCACCCCTCCACTTT. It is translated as CASSVGQGDNSPLHF.

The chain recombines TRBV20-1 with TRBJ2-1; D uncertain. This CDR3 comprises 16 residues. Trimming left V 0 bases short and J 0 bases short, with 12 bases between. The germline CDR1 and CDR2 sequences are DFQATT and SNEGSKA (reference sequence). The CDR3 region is CSARDPGKSSYNEQFF. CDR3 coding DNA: TGCAGTGCTAGAGATCCGGGTAAGAGCTCCTACAATGAGCAGTTCTTC.

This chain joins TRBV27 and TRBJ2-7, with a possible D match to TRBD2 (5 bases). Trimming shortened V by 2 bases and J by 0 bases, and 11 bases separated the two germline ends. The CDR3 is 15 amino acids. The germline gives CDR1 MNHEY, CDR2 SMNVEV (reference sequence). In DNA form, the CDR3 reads TGTGCCAGCAGTTTAAAAGGGAGAAGCTCCTACGAGCAGTACTTC. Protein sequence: CASSLKGRSSYEQYF.

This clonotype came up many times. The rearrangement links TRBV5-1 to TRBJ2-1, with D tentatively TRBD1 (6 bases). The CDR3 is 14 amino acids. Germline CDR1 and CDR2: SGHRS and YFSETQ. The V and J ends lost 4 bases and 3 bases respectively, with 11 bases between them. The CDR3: CASSAGQRYNEQFF. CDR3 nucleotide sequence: TGCGCCAGCAGCGCAGGACAGCGCTACAATGAGCAGTTCTTC.